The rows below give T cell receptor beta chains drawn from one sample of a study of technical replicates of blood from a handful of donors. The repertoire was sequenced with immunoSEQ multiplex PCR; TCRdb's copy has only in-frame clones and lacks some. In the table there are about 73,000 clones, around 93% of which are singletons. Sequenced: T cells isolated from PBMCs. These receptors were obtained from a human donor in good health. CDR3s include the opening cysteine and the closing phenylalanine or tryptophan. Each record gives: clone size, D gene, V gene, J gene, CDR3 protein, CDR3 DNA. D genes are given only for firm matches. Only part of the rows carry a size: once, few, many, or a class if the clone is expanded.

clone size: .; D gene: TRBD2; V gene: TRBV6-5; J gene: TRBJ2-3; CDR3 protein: CASSRSGVRTDTQYF; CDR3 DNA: TGTGCCAGCAGCAGAAGCGGGGTTCGCACAGATACGCAGTATTTT
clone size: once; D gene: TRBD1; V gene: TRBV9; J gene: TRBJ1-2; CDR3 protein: CASSVEPQGANYGYTF; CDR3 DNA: TGTGCCAGCAGCGTAGAACCCCAGGGGGCTAACTATGGCTACACCTTC
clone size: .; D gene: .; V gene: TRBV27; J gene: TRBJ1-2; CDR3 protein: CASSLGSAGSYGYTF; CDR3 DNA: TGTGCCAGCAGTTTAGGTTCGGCAGGCTCCTATGGCTACACCTTC
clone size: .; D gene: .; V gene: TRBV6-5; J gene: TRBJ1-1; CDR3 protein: CASSYYGQNTEAFF; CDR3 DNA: TGTGCCAGCAGTTATTATGGACAGAACACTGAAGCTTTCTTT
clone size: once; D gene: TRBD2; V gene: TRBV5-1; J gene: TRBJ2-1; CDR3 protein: CASSPDLAGGVPFF; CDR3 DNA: TGCGCCAGCAGCCCAGATCTAGCGGGAGGGGTGCCGTTCTTC
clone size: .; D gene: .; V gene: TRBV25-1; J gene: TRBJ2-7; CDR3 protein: CASSEYITDKEYF; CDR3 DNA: TGTGCCAGCAGTGAATATATTACGGACAAAGAATACTTC
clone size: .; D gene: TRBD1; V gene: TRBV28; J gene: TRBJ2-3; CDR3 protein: CASSLPGGDRGVDTQYF; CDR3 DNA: TGTGCCAGCAGTTTGCCGGGTGGGGACAGGGGAGTAGATACGCAGTATTTT
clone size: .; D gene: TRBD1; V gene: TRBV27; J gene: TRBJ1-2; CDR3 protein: CASRIPGQGESYGYTF; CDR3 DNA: TGTGCCAGCAGAATACCGGGACAGGGAGAGAGCTATGGCTACACCTTC
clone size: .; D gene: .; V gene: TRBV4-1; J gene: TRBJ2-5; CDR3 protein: CASSQDRRDSEFHF; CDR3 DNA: TGCGCCAGCAGCCAAGACAGACGGGACTCGGAATTCCACTTC
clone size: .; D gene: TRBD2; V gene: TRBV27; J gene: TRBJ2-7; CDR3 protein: CASSPSGGPLHEQYF; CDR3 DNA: TGTGCCAGCAGCCCTAGCGGGGGGCCTCTCCACGAGCAGTACTTC
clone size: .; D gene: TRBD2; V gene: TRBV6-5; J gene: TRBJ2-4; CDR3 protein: CASSAGGHIQYF; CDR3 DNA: TGTGCCAGCAGTGCGGGGGGCCACATTCAGTACTTC
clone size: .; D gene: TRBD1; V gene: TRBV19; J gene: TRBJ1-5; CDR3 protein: CASSIPLDREVRNQPQHF; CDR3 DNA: TGTGCCAGTAGTATACCACTCGACAGGGAAGTTCGCAATCAGCCCCAGCATTTT
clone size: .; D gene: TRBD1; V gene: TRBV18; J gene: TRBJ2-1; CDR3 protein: CASSPDRGTHYNNEQFF; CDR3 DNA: TGTGCCAGCTCACCGGACAGGGGTACCCACTATAACAATGAGCAGTTCTTC
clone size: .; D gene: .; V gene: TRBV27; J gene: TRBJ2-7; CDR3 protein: CASSPSDRLEQYF; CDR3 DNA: TGTGCCAGCAGTCCGTCCGACAGGCTGGAGCAGTACTTC
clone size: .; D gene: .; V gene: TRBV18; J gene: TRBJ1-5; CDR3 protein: CASSSGRGDQPQHF; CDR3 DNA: TGTGCCAGCTCGTCCGGGAGGGGGGATCAGCCCCAGCATTTT
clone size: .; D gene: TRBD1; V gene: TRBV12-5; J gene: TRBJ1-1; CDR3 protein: CASGLVLGQGAEAFF; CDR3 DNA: TGTGCTAGTGGTTTGGTACTCGGGCAGGGGGCTGAAGCTTTCTTT
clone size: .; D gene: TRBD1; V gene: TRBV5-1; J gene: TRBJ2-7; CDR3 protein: CASSAKGTAYEQYF; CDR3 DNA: TGCGCCAGCAGCGCCAAGGGGACAGCCTACGAGCAGTACTTC
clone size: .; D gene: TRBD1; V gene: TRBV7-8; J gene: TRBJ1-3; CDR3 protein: CASSGQGARGNTIYF; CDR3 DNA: TGTGCCAGCAGCGGACAGGGAGCGAGGGGAAACACCATATATTTT
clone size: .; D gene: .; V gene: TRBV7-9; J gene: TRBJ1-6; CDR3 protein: CASSLRQDSPLHF; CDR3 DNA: TGTGCCAGCAGCTTACGACAAGATTCACCCCTCCACTTT
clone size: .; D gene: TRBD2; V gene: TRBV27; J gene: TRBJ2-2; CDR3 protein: CASSSRLTSGGPRAGELFF; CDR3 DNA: TGTGCCAGCAGTTCCCGCCTGACTAGCGGGGGTCCCCGGGCCGGGGAGCTGTTTTTT
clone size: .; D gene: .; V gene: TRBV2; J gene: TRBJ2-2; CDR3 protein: CASTPRGNTGELFF; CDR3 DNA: TGTGCCAGCACCCCCCGGGGGAACACCGGGGAGCTGTTTTTT
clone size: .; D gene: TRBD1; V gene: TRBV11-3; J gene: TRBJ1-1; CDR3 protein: CASRATGGGIEAFF; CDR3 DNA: TGTGCCAGCAGGGCTACAGGGGGTGGGATTGAAGCTTTCTTT
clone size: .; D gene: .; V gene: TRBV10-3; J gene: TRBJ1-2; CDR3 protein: CAISVGGVDGYTF; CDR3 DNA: TGTGCCATCAGTGTCGGGGGGGTCGATGGCTACACCTTC
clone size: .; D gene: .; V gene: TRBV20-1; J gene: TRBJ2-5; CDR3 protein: CSARPGETQYF; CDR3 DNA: TGCAGTGCTAGACCGGGGGAGACCCAGTACTTC
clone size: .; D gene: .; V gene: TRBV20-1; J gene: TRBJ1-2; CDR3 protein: CSAPGRGGYTF; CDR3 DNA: TGCAGTGCGCCAGGGAGGGGAGGCTACACCTTC
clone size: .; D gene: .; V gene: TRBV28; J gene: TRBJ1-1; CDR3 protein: CASSLRTFPNTEAFF; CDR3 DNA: TGTGCCAGCAGTTTAAGGACTTTCCCGAACACTGAAGCTTTCTTT
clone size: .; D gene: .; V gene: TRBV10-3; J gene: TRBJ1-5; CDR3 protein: CAISDIPGKAQPQHF; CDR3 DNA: TGTGCCATCAGTGACATCCCAGGGAAGGCTCAGCCCCAGCATTTT
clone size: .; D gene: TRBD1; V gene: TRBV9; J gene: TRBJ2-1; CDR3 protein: CASSVGQGTYNEQFF; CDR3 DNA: TGTGCCAGCAGCGTAGGACAGGGCACCTACAATGAGCAGTTCTTC
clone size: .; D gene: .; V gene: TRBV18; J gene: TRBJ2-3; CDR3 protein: CASSPGSGSTDTQYF; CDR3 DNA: TGTGCCAGCTCACCGGGAAGCGGCAGCACAGATACGCAGTATTTT
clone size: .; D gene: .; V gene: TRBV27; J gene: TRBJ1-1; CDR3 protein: CASSLQGNTEAFF; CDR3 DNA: TGTGCCAGCAGTTTACAGGGAAACACTGAAGCTTTCTTT
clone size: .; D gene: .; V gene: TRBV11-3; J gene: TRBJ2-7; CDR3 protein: CASSPSVGGRAEQYF; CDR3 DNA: TGTGCCAGCAGCCCCTCTGTGGGGGGGCGAGCCGAGCAGTACTTC
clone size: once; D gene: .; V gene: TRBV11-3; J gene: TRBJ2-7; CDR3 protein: CASSLVAADYEQYF; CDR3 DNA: TGTGCCAGCAGCTTAGTCGCGGCAGACTACGAGCAGTACTTC
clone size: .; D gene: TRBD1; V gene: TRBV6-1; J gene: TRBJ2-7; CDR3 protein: CATRYWGTASYEQYF; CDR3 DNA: TGTGCCACCCGCTATTGGGGGACAGCCTCCTACGAGCAGTACTTC
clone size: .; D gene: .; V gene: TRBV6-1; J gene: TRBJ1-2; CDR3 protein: CASSGQPTGYGYTF; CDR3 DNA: TGTGCCAGCAGTGGACAGCCAACGGGCTATGGCTACACCTTC
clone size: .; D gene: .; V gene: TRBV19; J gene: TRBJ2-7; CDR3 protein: CASSIARAGYEQYF; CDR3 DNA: TGTGCCAGTAGTATAGCAAGGGCGGGGTACGAGCAGTACTTC
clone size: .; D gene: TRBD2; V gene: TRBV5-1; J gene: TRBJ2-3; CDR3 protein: CASSPRLAGVTAGDTQYF; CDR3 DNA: TGCGCCAGCAGCCCCAGACTAGCGGGAGTAACTGCAGGAGATACGCAGTATTTT
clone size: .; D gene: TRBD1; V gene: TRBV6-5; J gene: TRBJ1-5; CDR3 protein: CASSYSGQGNQPQHF; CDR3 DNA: TGTGCCAGCAGTTACTCCGGACAGGGGAATCAGCCCCAGCATTTT
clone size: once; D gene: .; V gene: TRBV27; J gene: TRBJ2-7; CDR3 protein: CASSLGVGGAYEQYF; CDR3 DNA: TGTGCCAGCAGTCTTGGGGTTGGGGGCGCCTACGAGCAGTACTTC
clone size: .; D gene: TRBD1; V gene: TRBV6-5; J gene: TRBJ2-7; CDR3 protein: CASSYEGTGDGEQYF; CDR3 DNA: TGTGCCAGCAGTTACGAAGGGACAGGGGACGGGGAGCAGTACTTC
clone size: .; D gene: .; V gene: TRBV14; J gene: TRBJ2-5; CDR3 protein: CASSPGSKRGTQYF; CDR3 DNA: TGTGCCAGCAGCCCGGGTTCCAAAAGGGGGACCCAGTACTTC
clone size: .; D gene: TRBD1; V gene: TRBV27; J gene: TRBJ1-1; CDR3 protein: CASKSDRLNTEAFF; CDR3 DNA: TGTGCCAGCAAGTCGGACAGGCTGAACACTGAAGCTTTCTTT
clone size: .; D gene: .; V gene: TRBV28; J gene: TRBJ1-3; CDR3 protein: CASSLQGSGNTIYF; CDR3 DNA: TGTGCCAGCAGTTTACAGGGCTCTGGAAACACCATATATTTT
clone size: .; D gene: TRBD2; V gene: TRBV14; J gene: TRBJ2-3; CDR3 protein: CASSLLAGVLTDTQYF; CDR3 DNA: TGTGCCAGCAGCCTCCTGGCGGGAGTACTAACAGATACGCAGTATTTT
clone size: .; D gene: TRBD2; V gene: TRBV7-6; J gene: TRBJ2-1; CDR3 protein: CASSPLAGEHNEQFF; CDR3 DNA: TGTGCCAGCAGCCCCCTAGCGGGGGAACACAATGAGCAGTTCTTC
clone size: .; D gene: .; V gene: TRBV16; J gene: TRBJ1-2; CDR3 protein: CASSYMRHPEYGYTF; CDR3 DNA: TGTGCCAGCAGCTACATGAGACATCCCGAATATGGCTACACCTTC
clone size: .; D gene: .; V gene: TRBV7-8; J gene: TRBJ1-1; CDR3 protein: CASSLLTEAFF; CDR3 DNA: TGTGCCAGCAGCTTATTAACTGAAGCTTTCTTT
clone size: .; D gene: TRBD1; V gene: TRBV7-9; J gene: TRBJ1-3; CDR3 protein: CASSLGTGGEAGNTIYF; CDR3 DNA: TGTGCCAGCAGCTTAGGGACAGGGGGAGAGGCTGGAAACACCATATATTTT
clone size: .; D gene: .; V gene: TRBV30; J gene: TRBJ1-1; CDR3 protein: CAWVIGNTEAFF; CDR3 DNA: TGTGCCTGGGTCATCGGGAACACTGAAGCTTTCTTT
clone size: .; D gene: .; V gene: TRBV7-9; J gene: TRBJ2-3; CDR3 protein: CASSFSVPDTQYF; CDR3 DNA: TGTGCCAGCAGCTTTAGCGTCCCAGATACGCAGTATTTT
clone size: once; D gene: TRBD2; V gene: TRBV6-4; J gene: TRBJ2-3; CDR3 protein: CASSDPGLAGDTQYF; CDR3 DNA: TGTGCCAGCAGTGACCCGGGACTAGCGGGAGATACGCAGTATTTT
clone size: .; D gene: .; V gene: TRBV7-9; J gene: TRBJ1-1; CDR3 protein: CASSFMNTEAFF; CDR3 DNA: TGTGCCAGCAGCTTTATGAACACTGAAGCTTTCTTT
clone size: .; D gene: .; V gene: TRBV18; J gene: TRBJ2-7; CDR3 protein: CASSEGTESYEQYF; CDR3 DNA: TGTGCCAGCTCAGAGGGGACTGAATCTTACGAGCAGTACTTC
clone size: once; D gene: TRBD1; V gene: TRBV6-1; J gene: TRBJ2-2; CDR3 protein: CASSEMRGRNTGELFF; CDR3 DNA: TGTGCCAGCAGTGAAATGAGGGGGCGCAACACCGGGGAGCTGTTTTTT
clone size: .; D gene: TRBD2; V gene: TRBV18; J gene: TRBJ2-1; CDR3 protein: CASSPTQTSLYGVNEQFF; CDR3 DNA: TGTGCCAGCTCCCCGACACAGACTAGCCTCTACGGGGTCAATGAGCAGTTCTTC
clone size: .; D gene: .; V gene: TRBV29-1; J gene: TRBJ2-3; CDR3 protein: CSVETGRSTDTQYF; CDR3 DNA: TGCAGCGTTGAAACAGGACGCAGCACAGATACGCAGTATTTT